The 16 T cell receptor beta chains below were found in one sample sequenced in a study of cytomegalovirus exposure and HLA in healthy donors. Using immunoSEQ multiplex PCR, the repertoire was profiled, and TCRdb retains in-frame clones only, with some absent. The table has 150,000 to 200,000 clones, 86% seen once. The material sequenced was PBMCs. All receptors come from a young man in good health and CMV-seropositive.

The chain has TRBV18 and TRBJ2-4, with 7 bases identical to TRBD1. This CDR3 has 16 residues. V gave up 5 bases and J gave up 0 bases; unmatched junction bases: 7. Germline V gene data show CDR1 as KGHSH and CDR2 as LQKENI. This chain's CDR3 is CASSSTGVGAKNIQYF. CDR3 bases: TGTGCCAGCTCATCAACAGGGGTTGGAGCCAAAAACATTCAGTACTTC.

The CDR3 nucleotides are TGTGCCAGCAGTTACTCTGGGGCACCTAATGAAAAACTGTTTTTT. Amino acids: CASSYSGAPNEKLFF. The chain joins TRBV6-5 to TRBJ1-4; perhaps TRBD1 as D (5 bases). This CDR3 comprises 15 residues. In germline, CDR1 is MNHEY, CDR2 SVGAGI. V was trimmed by 0 bases and J by 3 bases, leaving 8 bases between them.

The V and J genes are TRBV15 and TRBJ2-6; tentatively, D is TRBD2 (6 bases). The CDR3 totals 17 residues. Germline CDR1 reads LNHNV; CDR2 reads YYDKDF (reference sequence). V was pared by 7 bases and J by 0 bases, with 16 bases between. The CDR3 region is CATTKGGTRSGANVLTF. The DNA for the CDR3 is TGTGCCACCACCAAGGGAGGAACTCGCTCTGGGGCCAACGTCCTGACTTTC. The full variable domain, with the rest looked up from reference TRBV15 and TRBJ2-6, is DAMVIQNPRYQVTQFGKPVTLSCSQTLNHNVMYWYQQKSSQAPKLLFHYYDKDFNNEADTPDNFQSRRPNTSFCFLDIRSPGLGDTAMYLCATTKGGTRSGANVLTFGAGSRLTVL.

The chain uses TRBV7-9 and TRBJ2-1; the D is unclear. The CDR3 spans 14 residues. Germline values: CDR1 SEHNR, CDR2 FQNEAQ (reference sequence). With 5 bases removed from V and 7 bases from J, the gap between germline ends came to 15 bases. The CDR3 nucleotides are TGTGCCAGCAGCCTTACAACCCTCCCAAATGAGCAGTTCTTC. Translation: CASSLTTLPNEQFF.

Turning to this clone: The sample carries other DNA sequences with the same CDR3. The CDR3 spells CASSQGTGGSYEQYF. The CDR3 DNA sequence: TGCGCCAGCAGCCAAGGGACAGGGGGGAGCTACGAGCAGTACTTC. The rearrangement links TRBV4-3 to TRBJ2-7; 10 nucleotides line up with TRBD1. V dropped 1 base and J dropped 3; count of bases not matched to a gene: 3. Germline V gene sequence: CDR1 LGHNA, CDR2 YSLEER. The CDR3 has 15 residues.

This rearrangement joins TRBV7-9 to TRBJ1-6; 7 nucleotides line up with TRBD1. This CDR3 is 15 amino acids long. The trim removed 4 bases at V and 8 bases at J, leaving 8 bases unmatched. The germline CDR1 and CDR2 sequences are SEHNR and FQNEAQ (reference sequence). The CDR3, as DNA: TGTGCCAGCAGCTCCCCTTCTACAGGGGATTCACCCCTCCACTTT. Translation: CASSSPSTGDSPLHF.

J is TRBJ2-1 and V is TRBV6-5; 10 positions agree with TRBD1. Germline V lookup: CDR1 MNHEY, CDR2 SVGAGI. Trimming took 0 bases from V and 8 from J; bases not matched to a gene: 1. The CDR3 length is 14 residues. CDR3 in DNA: TGTGCCAGCAGTTACTCGACAGGGGGCGATGAGCAGTTCTTC. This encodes CASSYSTGGDEQFF.

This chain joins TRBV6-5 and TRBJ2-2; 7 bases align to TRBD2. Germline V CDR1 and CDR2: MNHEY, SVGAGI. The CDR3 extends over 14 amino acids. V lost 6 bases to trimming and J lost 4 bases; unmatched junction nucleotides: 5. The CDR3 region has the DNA TGTGCCAGCAGCGGGCCGGGAGGCACCGGGGAGCTGTTTTTT. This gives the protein CASSGPGGTGELFF.

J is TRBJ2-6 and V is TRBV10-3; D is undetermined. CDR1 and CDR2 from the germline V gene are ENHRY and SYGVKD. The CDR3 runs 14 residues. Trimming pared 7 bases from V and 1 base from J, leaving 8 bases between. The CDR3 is CAIKPISGANVLTF. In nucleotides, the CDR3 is TGTGCCATCAAGCCTATATCTGGGGCCAACGTCCTGACTTTC.

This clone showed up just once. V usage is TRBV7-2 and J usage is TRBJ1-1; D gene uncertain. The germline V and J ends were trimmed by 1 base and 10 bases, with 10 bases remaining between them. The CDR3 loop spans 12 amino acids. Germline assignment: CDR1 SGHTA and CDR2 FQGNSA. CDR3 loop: CASSLVSVGAFF. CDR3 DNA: TGTGCCAGCAGCTTAGTATCGGTCGGAGCTTTCTTT. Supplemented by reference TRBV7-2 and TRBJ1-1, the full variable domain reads GAGVSQSPSNKVTEKGKDVELRCDPISGHTALYWYRQSLGQGLEFLIYFQGNSAPDKSGLPSDRFSAERTGGSVSTLTIQRTQQEDSAVYLCASSLVSVGAFFGQGTRLTVV.

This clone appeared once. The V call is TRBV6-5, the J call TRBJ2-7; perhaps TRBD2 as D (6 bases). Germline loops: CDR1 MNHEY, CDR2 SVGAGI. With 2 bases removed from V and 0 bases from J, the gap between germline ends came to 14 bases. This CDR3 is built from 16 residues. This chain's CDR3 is CASSYGAGSDSYEQYF. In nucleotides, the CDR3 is TGTGCCAGCAGTTACGGGGCGGGGTCTGACTCCTACGAGCAGTACTTC.

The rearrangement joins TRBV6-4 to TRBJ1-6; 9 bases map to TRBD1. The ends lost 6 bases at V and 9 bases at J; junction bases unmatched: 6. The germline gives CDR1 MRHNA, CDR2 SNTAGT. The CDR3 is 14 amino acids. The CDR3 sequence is CASSPGQGVSPLHF. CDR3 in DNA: TGTGCCAGCAGCCCGGGACAGGGAGTTTCACCCCTCCACTTT.

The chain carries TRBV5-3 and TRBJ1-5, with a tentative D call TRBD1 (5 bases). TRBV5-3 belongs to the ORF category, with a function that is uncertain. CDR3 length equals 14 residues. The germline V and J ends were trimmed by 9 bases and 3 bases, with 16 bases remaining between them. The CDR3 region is CAMWLTADNQPQHF. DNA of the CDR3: TGTGCCATGTGGCTGACAGCTGACAATCAGCCCCAGCATTTT.

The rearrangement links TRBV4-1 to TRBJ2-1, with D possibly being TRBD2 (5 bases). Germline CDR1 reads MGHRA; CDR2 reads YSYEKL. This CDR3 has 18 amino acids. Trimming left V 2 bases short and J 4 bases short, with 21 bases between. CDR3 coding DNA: TGCGCCAGCAGCCAAAATTCCATGGCCAGCGGAGTGTACAATGAGCAGTTCTTC. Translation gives CASSQNSMASGVYNEQFF.

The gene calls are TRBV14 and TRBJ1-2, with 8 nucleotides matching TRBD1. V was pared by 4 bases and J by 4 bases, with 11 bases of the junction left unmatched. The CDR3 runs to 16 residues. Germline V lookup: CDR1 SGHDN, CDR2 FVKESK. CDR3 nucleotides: TGTGCCAGCAGCCCAAATCCAGGGGGCGGAAGCTATGGCTACACCTTC. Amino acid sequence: CASSPNPGGGSYGYTF.

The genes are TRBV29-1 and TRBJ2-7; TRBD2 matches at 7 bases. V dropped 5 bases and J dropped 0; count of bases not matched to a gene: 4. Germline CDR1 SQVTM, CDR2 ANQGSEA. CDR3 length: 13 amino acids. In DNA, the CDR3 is TGCAGCGTTAAGAGCGGGGACTCCTACGAGCAGTACTTC. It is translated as CSVKSGDSYEQYF.